What follows are 8 T cell receptor beta chains derived from one specimen sequenced in a study of beta chain features in type 1 diabetes (dated by TCRdb to the late 2010s). General conclusions and limits of the study: A moderate but significant shortening of TCRB CDR3 length was observed in type 1 diabetes patients in all four CD4+ subsets.

Library generation was performed with the immunoSEQ multiplex PCR assay. The High Capacity cDNA Reverse Transcription Kit was used to reverse transcribe all of the isolated RNA, meaning that expressed TCRB transcripts were what got sequenced. TCRdb limited this immuneACCESS table to in-frame rearrangements with V and J called. A share of clones is missing; checked studies link under half to unresolved V genes, and the rest is unexplained. The sample table lists tens of thousands of clones, roughly two fifths of them with a count of one. More than 1.4% of the sample is taken by the ten largest. Antigens of these TCRs are unknown. The specimen was Tregs from blood. Read against the paper, the sample's cell subset or site label means: regulatory CD4+ T cells. Receptors were obtained from a young man with type 1 diabetes.

This clone has more than one count but fewer than ten. V gene TRBV30 combines with J gene TRBJ2-1; 7 bases align to TRBD2. Germline values: CDR1 GTSNPN, CDR2 SVGIG (reference sequence). The CDR3 sequence is 14 residues long. The J segment lost 9 bases and the V segment lost 3 bases, leaving 11 bases of the junction unmatched. CDR3 region: CAWSKGLDGGEQFF. CDR3 in DNA: TGTGCCTGGAGCAAAGGACTAGACGGGGGTGAGCAGTTCTTC.

The chain employs TRBV5-6 and TRBJ1-2; D unresolved. Trimming removed 2 bases from V and 3 bases from J, with 14 bases in between. In germline, CDR1 is SGHDT, CDR2 YYEEEE. This CDR3 region has 15 residues. CDR3 protein: CASSFGPGMDYGYTF. The CDR3 nucleotides read TGTGCCAGCAGCTTCGGGCCCGGGATGGACTATGGCTACACCTTC.

V gene TRBV18 combines with J gene TRBJ2-3, with 7 nucleotides matching TRBD2. The V gene's germline CDR1 is KGHSH and CDR2 LQKENI. The CDR3 contains 14 residues. Trimming at V came to 6 bases and at J to 1 base, leaving 4 bases not matched to a gene. The CDR3 loop is CASSPTSGTDTQYF. The CDR3 DNA reads TGTGCCAGCTCTCCCACTAGCGGCACAGATACGCAGTATTTT.

This chain links TRBV7-9 with TRBJ1-5; D ambiguous. CDR3 size: 13 residues. The ends were cut back, 1 base at V and 7 bases at J, with 8 bases in the middle. Germline CDR1 reads SEHNR; CDR2 reads FQNEAQ (reference sequence). The CDR3 DNA reads as TGTGCCAGCAGCTTAGTGCCTGGCCAGCCCCAGCATTTT. Its protein product is CASSLVPGQPQHF.

This clone has just a few counts. The rearrangement joins TRBV2 to TRBJ2-2; D is possibly TRBD2 (5 bases). Germline V gives CDR1 SNHLY, CDR2 FYNNEI. The CDR3 runs to 13 residues. V lost 7 bases, J lost 7 bases, and 13 bases lay in between. CDR3 nucleotide sequence: TGTGCCAGCACCCCGGGGTGGGACGGGGAGCTGTTTTTT. This gives the protein CASTPGWDGELFF.

This clone was recorded a few times. The chain combines TRBV13 with TRBJ2-2, with 8 nucleotides matching TRBD1. CDR1 is PRHDT, CDR2 FYEKMQ, per germline (reference sequence). After removal of 3 bases from V and 6 bases from J, the junction contained 3 bases not matched to a gene. This CDR3 spans 14 amino acids. DNA of the CDR3: TGTGCCAGCAGCTTCTTACAGGGGGCCGGGGAGCTGTTTTTT. This sequence encodes CASSFLQGAGELFF.

The chain couples TRBV5-1 to TRBJ2-2; TRBD2 aligns across 10 bases. The CDR3 sequence is 16 residues long. The ends lost 2 bases at V and 4 bases at J; junction bases unmatched: 5. Per germline, CDR1 SGHRS and CDR2 YFSETQ. CDR3: CASSFRLAGSTGELFF. The CDR3 DNA reads TGCGCCAGCAGCTTCCGACTAGCGGGTAGCACCGGGGAGCTGTTTTTT.

This chain links TRBV18 with TRBJ2-7; 7 bases map to TRBD2. This CDR3 is 15 amino acids long. V lost 3 bases, J lost 0 bases, and 5 bases stayed unmatched. The germline V gene encodes CDR1 KGHSH and CDR2 LQKENI. CDR3 nucleotide sequence: TGTGCCAGCTCACCGGCTAGCGGTGCCTCCTACGAGCAGTACTTC. This translates into CASSPASGASYEQYF.